The rows below give T cell receptor beta chains drawn from one sample of a study of naive and memory T cell subsets. TCRdb reanalysed the 5' RACE reads using MiXCR and keeps one entry per CDR3 protein. The table lists roughly 62,000 distinct CDR3 sequences, roughly 7% of them singletons. The receptors come from a male donor in good health. The CDR3 runs from the conserved cysteine through the conserved F or W. A D gene is named only where the DNA matches it firmly. Some rows have no size entry. The others give once, few or many, or a class for an expanded clone.

CASSAPGLAGDTQYF	TGTGCCAGCAGCGCACCGGGACTAGCGGGAGATACGCAGTATTTT	TRBV13	.	TRBJ2-3	TRBD2
CSARRAGESNTGELFF	TGCAGTGCTAGAAGGGCAGGGGAGTCGAACACCGGGGAGCTGTTTTTT	TRBV20-1	many	TRBJ2-2	.
CASTGQARLEEQYF	TGTGCCAGCACAGGACAGGCCCGTCTCGAAGAGCAGTACTTC	TRBV2	few	TRBJ2-7	TRBD1
CASSQIMNTGELFF	TGTGCCAGCAGCCAAATTATGAACACCGGGGAGCTGTTTTTT	TRBV14	.	TRBJ2-2	.
CASRKLRTGNTDTQYF	TGTGCCAGCAGGAAACTCCGGACAGGGAACACAGATACGCAGTATTTT	TRBV6-9	many	TRBJ2-3	TRBD1
CASSDRDSTDTQYF	TGTGCCAGCAGTGACAGGGACAGCACAGATACGCAGTATTTT	TRBV6-5	many	TRBJ2-3	TRBD1
CSAREAAQSKNIQYF	TGCAGTGCTAGAGAGGCAGCTCAATCTAAAAACATTCAGTACTTC	TRBV20-1	many	TRBJ2-4	.
CASSIKQGAWDEQYF	TGTGCCAGTAGTATCAAACAGGGGGCGTGGGACGAGCAGTACTTC	TRBV19	.	TRBJ2-7	TRBD1
CASGGLSEQFF	TGTGCCAGCGGCGGGCTTTCTGAGCAGTTCTTC	TRBV2	.	TRBJ2-1	.
CASARTHRNSGVTDTQYF	TGTGCCAGCGCACGGACCCATAGAAATAGCGGGGTCACAGATACGCAGTATTTT	TRBV18	many	TRBJ2-3	TRBD2
CASSLQGDSYEQYF	TGCGCCAGCAGCCTTCAGGGGGACTCCTACGAGCAGTACTTC	TRBV4-1	few	TRBJ2-7	TRBD1